The 23 T cell receptor beta chains listed next were all sequenced from one sample in a study of response to subunit inactivated influenza vaccine (dated by TCRdb to the late 2010s). Receptors were amplified or captured by RT-PCR. For sequencing, an Illumina HiSeq 2500 was employed. Clones were called with MiXCR by TCRdb after fastp trimmed the public reads at Q25, and only in-frame beta chains were retained. For every CDR3 protein sequence, its rows merge into one entry that carries the most common genes and DNA. The sample yields about 780,000 distinct CDR3 sequences; approximately 18% were counted once. The ten largest account for about a tenth of the sample. The sequencing here drew on PBMCs from blood, taken more than 4 days after vaccination. Receptor source: a man between 50 and 59 years old who received an inactivated influenza vaccine. Donor details come from another sample of the same person, matched by shared clones.

The rearrangement links TRBV20-1 to TRBJ2-7; TRBD1 matches at 9 bases. Germline assignment: CDR1 DFQATT and CDR2 SNEGSKA (reference sequence). The ends lost 2 bases at V and 5 bases at J; junction bases unmatched: 7. This CDR3 is 14 amino acids long. The CDR3 bases are TGCAGTGCTAGAACCGGGACAGGGATGAACGAGCAGTACTTC. It yields the protein CSARTGTGMNEQYF.

This chain links TRBV11-1 with TRBJ2-2, with 8 bases lining up with TRBD1. From germline, CDR1 is SGHAT and CDR2 FQDESV (reference sequence). The CDR3 is made up of 19 amino acids. The ends lost 0 bases at V and 1 base at J; junction bases unmatched: 10. CDR3 residues: CASSLAGRGLIRNTGELFF. The CDR3 DNA is TGTGCCAGCAGCTTAGCGGGCAGGGGGCTTATCAGGAACACCGGGGAGCTGTTTTTT.

This clonotype was observed at least ten times. The rearrangement joins TRBV4-3 to TRBJ1-1; D uncertain. This CDR3 region has 18 residues. V lost 3 bases and J lost 0, with 20 bases in between. Germline assignment: CDR1 LGHNA and CDR2 YSLEER. In DNA, the CDR3 is TGCGCCAGCAGCCACCGATGGGGTAAAGCGGCCGTGAACACTGAAGCTTTCTTT. The encoded protein is CASSHRWGKAAVNTEAFF.

This clonotype showed up many times. The chain joins TRBV7-2 to TRBJ2-2; D call uncertain. The germline V gene has CDR1 SGHTA and CDR2 FQGNSA. The CDR3 contains 13 residues. Trimming took 5 bases from V and 1 from J, leaving 5 bases between them. CDR3 bases: TGTGCCAGCAGCGTCAGGAACACCGGGGAGCTGTTTTTT. This translates into CASSVRNTGELFF. Full variable domain (remainder filled in from reference TRBV7-2 and TRBJ2-2): GAGVSQSPSNKVTEKGKDVELRCDPISGHTALYWYRQSLGQGLEFLIYFQGNSAPDKSGLPSDRFSAERTGGSVSTLTIQRTQQEDSAVYLCASSVRNTGELFFGEGSRLTVL.

V usage is TRBV6-5 and J usage is TRBJ2-3; the D is unclear. This CDR3 has 14 residues. V lost 0 bases, J lost 6 bases, and 10 bases lay in between. CDR1 is MNHEY, CDR2 SVGAGI, per germline. The CDR3 is CASSYSAWADTQYF. The CDR3 DNA follows: TGTGCCAGCAGTTACTCGGCCTGGGCGGATACGCAGTATTTT.

This chain joins TRBV20-1 and TRBJ2-7, with D perhaps matching TRBD2 (6 bases). V gave up 4 bases and J gave up 5 bases, with 24 bases separating them. The CDR3 contains 16 residues. Germline V gene lookup returns CDR1 DFQATT and CDR2 SNEGSKA (reference sequence). DNA of the CDR3: TGCAGTGCTACTAGCTCATCTGGCGGGGCGGGCAACGAGCAGTACTTC. Residues: CSATSSSGGAGNEQYF.

This clonotype was observed a few times. This sequence joins TRBV10-3 and TRBJ2-2; D remains unclear. CDR3 length: 13 residues. Germline V gene sequence: CDR1 ENHRY, CDR2 SYGVKD. V was cut by 5 bases and J by 0 bases, with 4 bases left in between. Written as DNA, the CDR3 is TGTGCCATCAGTCCATCGAACACCGGGGAGCTGTTTTTT. It codes for CAISPSNTGELFF.

V usage is TRBV3-1 and J usage is TRBJ2-2; TRBD1 aligns across 9 bases. This CDR3 region has 20 residues. V gave up 6 bases and J gave up 6 bases; unmatched junction bases: 23. Germline CDR1 reads LGHDT; CDR2 reads YNNKEL (reference sequence). The chain's CDR3 is CASRPARGTGYGEPSGELFF. The CDR3 DNA is TGTGCCAGCAGGCCGGCCCGCGGGACAGGGTACGGGGAACCATCCGGGGAGCTGTTTTTT.

The chain combines TRBV10-2 with TRBJ2-1; D perhaps matches TRBD2 (7 bases). The germline gives CDR1 WSHSY, CDR2 SAAADI. Trimming stripped 2 bases from V and 6 bases from J, with 14 bases between. This CDR3 spans 15 amino acids. The DNA for the CDR3 is TGCGCCAGCAGTGAGAAGAGGGGGGGCTCCAATGAGCAGTTCTTC. The encoded protein is CASSEKRGGSNEQFF.

This clonotype was recorded many times. The chain uses TRBV5-6 and TRBJ2-7, with a weak D call TRBD1 (5 bases). Germline-derived CDR1 and CDR2 are SGHDT and YYEEEE. V shed 5 bases and J shed 6 bases, with 30 bases lying between them. CDR3 size: 18 residues. For the CDR3, the DNA is TGTGCCAGCAGTCGCGACCGGATGGACAAGTTTTTGTCAAGCGAGCAGTACTTC. Encoded protein: CASSRDRMDKFLSSEQYF.

The sample holds a few counts of this clonotype. The chain employs TRBV10-3 and TRBJ1-2, with TRBD1 as a possible D gene (5 bases). Trimming left V 10 bases short and J 4 bases short, with 19 bases between. Germline V lookup: CDR1 ENHRY, CDR2 SYGVKD. The CDR3 has 14 amino acids. The CDR3 nucleotides read TGTGCCACAGCGACAGATAACCATCCCTATGGCTACACCTTC. It yields the protein CATATDNHPYGYTF.

The chain employs TRBV18 and TRBJ2-2; no reliable D call. The CDR3 runs to 15 residues. Germline V gene lookup returns CDR1 KGHSH and CDR2 LQKENI. Trimming took off 5 bases at V and 3 bases at J, with 13 bases between the two ends. The CDR3: CASSFSQVDTGELFF. CDR3 DNA: TGTGCCAGCTCATTCTCCCAGGTGGACACCGGGGAGCTGTTTTTT.

J is TRBJ2-1 and V is TRBV15; no firm D call. The CDR3 loop spans 14 amino acids. CDR1 and CDR2 (germline): LNHNV, YYDKDF (reference sequence). V lost 3 bases to trimming and J lost 6 bases, with 12 bases between them. CDR3 sequence reads: CATSRTTLTNEQFF. DNA for the CDR3: TGTGCCACCAGCAGGACGACCCTAACCAATGAGCAGTTCTTC.

V gene TRBV10-3 combines with J gene TRBJ2-7, with TRBD1 identical over 10 bases. This CDR3 region has 13 residues. With 10 bases clipped from V and 3 bases from J, the junction kept 6 bases outside the gene matches. Germline values: CDR1 ENHRY, CDR2 SYGVKD. CDR3 loop: CATSGTGVYEQYF. In DNA form, the CDR3 reads TGTGCCACCTCCGGGACAGGGGTCTACGAGCAGTACTTC.

This clonotype was seen at least ten times. This rearrangement joins TRBV29-1 to TRBJ1-5; the match to TRBD1 covers 7 bases. This CDR3 has 14 amino acids. The germline V gene encodes CDR1 SQVTM and CDR2 ANQGSEA. Trimming cost V 6 bases and J 2 bases; bases outside gene matches: 7. CDR3 bases: TGCAGCGTAATAACAGGGACAGGCAATCAGCCCCAGCATTTT. Protein: CSVITGTGNQPQHF.

The V and J genes are TRBV4-3 and TRBJ2-7, with a weak D call TRBD2 (7 bases). The length of the CDR3 is 16 residues. The germline gives CDR1 LGHNA, CDR2 YSLEER. V was trimmed by 4 bases and J by 5 bases, leaving 21 bases between them. CDR3 loop: CASSRGMRGGIHEQYF. For the CDR3, the DNA is TGCGCCAGCAGCCGTGGGATGAGGGGGGGGATCCACGAGCAGTACTTC.

Only a few counts were recorded for this clonotype. CDR3 protein: CASSPGGYGTSGGLNEQFF. DNA of the CDR3: TGTGCCAGCAGCCCAGGGGGATATGGGACTAGCGGGGGACTCAATGAGCAGTTCTTC. This rearrangement joins TRBV4-2 to TRBJ2-1, with 14 bases fitting TRBD2. In germline, CDR1 is LGHNA, CDR2 YNFKEQ. V shed 4 bases and J 6 bases; nucleotides not matched to a gene: 14. The CDR3 has 19 amino acids.

The rearrangement links TRBV12-3 or TRBV12-4 to TRBJ2-1; no reliable D call. V was pared by 7 bases and J by 10 bases, with 14 bases between. This CDR3 has 12 amino acids. DNA for the CDR3: TGTGCCAGCACAGGTGCCGTCAGGGAGCAGTTCTTC. Its translation is CASTGAVREQFF.

The chain uses TRBV4-2 and TRBJ1-4, with no clear D. Trimming cost V 0 bases and J 0 bases, with 8 bases left between them. CDR3 length: 16 amino acids. Germline V CDR1 and CDR2: LGHNA, YNFKEQ. Here the CDR3 DNA reads TGTGCCAGCAGCCAAGAGTACACCCCAACTAATGAAAAACTGTTTTTT. It is translated as CASSQEYTPTNEKLFF.

The V and J genes are TRBV10-3 and TRBJ1-2; 7 bases agree with TRBD1. Trimming removed 3 bases from V and 5 bases from J; junction bases left unmatched: 9. The CDR3 is 15 amino acids. Per the germline V gene, CDR1 is ENHRY and CDR2 is SYGVKD. CDR3 DNA: TGTGCCATCAGTGACCGGGACAGACAGCAGTATGGCTACACCTTC. It codes for CAISDRDRQQYGYTF.

This clonotype was counted only a few times. The chain combines TRBV4-3 with TRBJ1-2; 7 nucleotides match TRBD1. Trimming cost V 4 bases and J 8 bases; bases outside gene matches: 16. Per germline, CDR1 LGHNA and CDR2 YSLEER. CDR3 length equals 16 residues. CDR3 DNA: TGCGCCAGCAGCCCCCGTTTAGGGGGCGCAGGATTCGGCTACACCTTC. It translates to CASSPRLGGAGFGYTF.

The V call is TRBV5-1, the J call TRBJ1-1; perhaps TRBD1 as D (5 bases). V was trimmed by 4 bases and J by 1 base, leaving 17 bases between them. The CDR3 is made up of 16 amino acids. Germline V lookup: CDR1 SGHRS, CDR2 YFSETQ. The CDR3 DNA reads TGCGCCAGCAGCGGTGGGGCTTTCCTGGGGAACACTGAAGCTTTCTTT. As protein: CASSGGAFLGNTEAFF.

The table lists this clonotype with a few counts. The J gene is TRBJ2-2, the V gene TRBV27; 11 bases line up with TRBD2. CDR3 size: 17 residues. Trimming took 5 bases from V and 2 from J; bases not matched to a gene: 7. From germline, CDR1 is MNHEY and CDR2 SMNVEV (reference sequence). The CDR3 DNA sequence: TGTGCCAGCAGTCAACTAGCGGGGGCCCTAAACACCGGGGAGCTGTTTTTT. The encoded protein is CASSQLAGALNTGELFF.